This T cell receptor beta chain was obtained from a study of blood T cell repertoires in COVID-19. Study-level background: Material from acute and convalescent COVID-19 was sourced from the United States, Italy and Spain. T cells, B-cell-depleted T cells, or PBMCs supplied cDNA or gDNA.

Source study methods: From reference gene primer amplification, estimates of nucleated cell counts were derived. The protocol was immunoSEQ multiplex PCR, while the TCRdb copy is restricted to in-frame clones and leaves out a portion. V and J calls and clone size follow that table, whereas D and trimming were derived from the DNA. The sample gives some 190,000 clones, around 80% of which show up once; about 20% is in the top ten. V dropped 3 bases and J dropped 4 bases, with 13 bases sitting between them. The germline gives CDR1 SGHAT, CDR2 FQNNGV. This CDR3 is 15 amino acids long. The receptor was derived from a human donor in a cohort sampled during active COVID-19. The chain is built from TRBV11-2 and TRBJ1-3; D possibly corresponds to TRBD1 (6 bases). Material: peripheral blood. The CDR3 protein is CASSFRTVRGNTIYF. CDR3 sequence (DNA): TGTGCCAGCAGCTTCCGGACAGTACGCGGAAACACCATATATTTT.